These 2 T cell receptor beta chains were sequenced from one sample in a study of blood T cell repertoires in COVID-19. Clones were sequenced by immunoSEQ multiplex PCR, and TCRdb holds only the in-frame ones, with some missing. Of approximately 130,000 clones listed, around 87% are singletons. Material for sequencing was peripheral blood. These receptors were taken from a woman aged 45-60 years who had recovered from COVID-19.

The DNA for the CDR3 is TGTGCCAGCTCACGGGGACTAGCGGGATACAATGAGCAGTTCTTC. It yields the protein CASSRGLAGYNEQFF. The chain carries TRBV18 and TRBJ2-1, with 13 bases matching TRBD2. Germline CDR1 KGHSH, CDR2 LQKENI. The CDR3 covers 15 residues. Unmatched junction bases numbered 1, after V lost 4 bases and J lost 4 bases. The complete variable domain, with remaining parts taken from reference TRBV18 and TRBJ2-1, reads NAGVMQNPRHLVRRRGQEARLRCSPMKGHSHVYWYRQLPEEGLKFMVYLQKENIIDESGMPKERFSAEFPKEGPSILRIQQVVRGDSAAYFCASSRGLAGYNEQFFGPGTRLTVL.

V usage is TRBV6-5 and J usage is TRBJ1-1; a possible D gene is TRBD1 (5 bases). CDR1 MNHEY and CDR2 SVGAGI come from the germline V gene. The V end was cut by 9 bases, the J end by 7 bases, with 12 bases between. The CDR3 runs to 11 residues. The CDR3 coding sequence is TGTGCCAGTATTAAGACAGTTGAAGCTTTCTTT. Translated: CASIKTVEAFF.